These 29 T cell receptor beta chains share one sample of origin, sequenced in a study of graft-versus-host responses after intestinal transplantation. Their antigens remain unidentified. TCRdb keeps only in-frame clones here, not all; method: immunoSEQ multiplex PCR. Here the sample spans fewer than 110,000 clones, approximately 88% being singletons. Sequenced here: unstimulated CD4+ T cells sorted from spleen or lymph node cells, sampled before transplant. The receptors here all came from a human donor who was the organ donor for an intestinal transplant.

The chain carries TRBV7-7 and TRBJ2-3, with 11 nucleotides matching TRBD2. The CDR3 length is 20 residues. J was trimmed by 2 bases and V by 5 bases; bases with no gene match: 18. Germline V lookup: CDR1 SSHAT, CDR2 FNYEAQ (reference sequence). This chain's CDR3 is CASSPPALAGGQGATDTQYF. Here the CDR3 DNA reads TGTGCCAGCAGCCCCCCGGCCCTAGCGGGGGGCCAGGGGGCCACAGATACGCAGTATTTT.

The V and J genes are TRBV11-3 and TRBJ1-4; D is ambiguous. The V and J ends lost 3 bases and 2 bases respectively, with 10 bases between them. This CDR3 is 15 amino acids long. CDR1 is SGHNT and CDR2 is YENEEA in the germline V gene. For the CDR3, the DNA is TGTGCCAGCAGCTTCCAAGGGCAGACTAATGAAAAACTGTTTTTT. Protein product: CASSFQGQTNEKLFF. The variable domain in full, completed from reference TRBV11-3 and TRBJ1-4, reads EAGVVQSPRYKIIEKKQPVAFWCNPISGHNTLYWYLQNLGQGPELLIRYENEEAVDDSQLPKDRFSAERLKGVDSTLKIQPAELGDSAVYLCASSFQGQTNEKLFFGSGTQLSVL.

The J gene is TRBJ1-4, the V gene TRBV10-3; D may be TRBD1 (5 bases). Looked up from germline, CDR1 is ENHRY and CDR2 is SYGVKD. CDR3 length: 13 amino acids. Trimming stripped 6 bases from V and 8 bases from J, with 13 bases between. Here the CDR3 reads CAISPGYQEKLFF. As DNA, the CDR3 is TGTGCCATCAGCCCAGGGTACCAAGAAAAACTGTTTTTT.

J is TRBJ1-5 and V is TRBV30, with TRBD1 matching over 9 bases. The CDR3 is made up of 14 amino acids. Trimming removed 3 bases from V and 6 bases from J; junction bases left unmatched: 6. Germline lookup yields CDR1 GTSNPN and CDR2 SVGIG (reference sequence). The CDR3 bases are TGTGCCTGGAGCCGGGGACAGGGAGGTCAGCCCCAGCATTTT. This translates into CAWSRGQGGQPQHF. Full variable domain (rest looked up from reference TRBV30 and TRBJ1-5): SQTIHQWPATLVQPVGSPLSLECTVEGTSNPNLYWYRQAAGRGLQLLFYSVGIGQISSEVPQNLSASRPQDRQFILSSKKLLLSDSGFYLCAWSRGQGGQPQHFGDGTRLSIL.

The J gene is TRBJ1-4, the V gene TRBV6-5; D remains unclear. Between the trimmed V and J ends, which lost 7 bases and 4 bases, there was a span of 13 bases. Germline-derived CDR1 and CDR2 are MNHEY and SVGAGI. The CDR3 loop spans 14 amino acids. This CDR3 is CASNRGLDNEKLFF. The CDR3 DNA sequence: TGTGCCAGCAACAGAGGACTAGATAATGAAAAACTGTTTTTT.

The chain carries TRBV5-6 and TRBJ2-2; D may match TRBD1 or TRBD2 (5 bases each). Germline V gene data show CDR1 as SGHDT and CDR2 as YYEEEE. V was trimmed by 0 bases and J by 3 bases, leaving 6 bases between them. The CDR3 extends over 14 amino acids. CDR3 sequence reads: CASSLGGDTGELFF. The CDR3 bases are TGTGCCAGCAGCTTGGGAGGGGACACCGGGGAGCTGTTTTTT. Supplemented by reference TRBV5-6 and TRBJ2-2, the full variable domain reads DAGVTQSPTHLIKTRGQQVTLRCSPKSGHDTVSWYQQALGQGPQFIFQYYEEEERQRGNFPDRFSGHQFPNYSSELNVNALLLGDSALYLCASSLGGDTGELFFGEGSRLTVL.

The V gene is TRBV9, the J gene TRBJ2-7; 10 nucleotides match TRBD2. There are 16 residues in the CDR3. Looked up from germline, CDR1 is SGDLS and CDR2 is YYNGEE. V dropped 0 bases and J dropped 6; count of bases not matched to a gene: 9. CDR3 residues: CASSVGPSGRASEQYF. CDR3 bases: TGTGCCAGCAGCGTAGGGCCCAGCGGGAGGGCCTCCGAGCAGTACTTC.

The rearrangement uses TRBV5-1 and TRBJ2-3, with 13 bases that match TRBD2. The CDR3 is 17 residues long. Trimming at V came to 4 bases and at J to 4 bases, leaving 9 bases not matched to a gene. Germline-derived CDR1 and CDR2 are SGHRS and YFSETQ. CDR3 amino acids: CASSPTSGRSPADTQYF. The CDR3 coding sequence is TGCGCCAGCAGCCCGACTAGCGGGAGGTCTCCGGCAGATACGCAGTATTTT.

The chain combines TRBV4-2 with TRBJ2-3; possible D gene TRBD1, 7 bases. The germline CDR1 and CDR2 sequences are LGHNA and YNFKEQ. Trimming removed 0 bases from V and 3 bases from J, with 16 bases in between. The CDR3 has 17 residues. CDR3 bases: TGTGCCAGCAGCCAAGATCGTAGGGCAGGGGGGACAGATACGCAGTATTTT. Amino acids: CASSQDRRAGGTDTQYF.

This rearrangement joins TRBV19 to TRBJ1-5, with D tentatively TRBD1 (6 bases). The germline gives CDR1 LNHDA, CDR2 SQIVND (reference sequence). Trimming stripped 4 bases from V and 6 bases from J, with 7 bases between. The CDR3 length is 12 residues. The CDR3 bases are TGTGCCAGTAGTAGGGGGCGTCAGCCCCAGCATTTT. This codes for CASSRGRQPQHF.

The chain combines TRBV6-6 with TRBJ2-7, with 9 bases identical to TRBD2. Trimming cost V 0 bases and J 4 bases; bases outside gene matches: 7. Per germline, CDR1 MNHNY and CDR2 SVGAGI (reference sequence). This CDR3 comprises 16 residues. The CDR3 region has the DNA TGTGCCAGCAGTTACTCGGCGGGAGGGCCGGGTTACGAGCAGTACTTC. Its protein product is CASSYSAGGPGYEQYF.

The CDR3 spells CASSIGRDYGYTF. CDR3 DNA: TGTGCCAGTAGTATCGGCAGGGACTATGGCTACACCTTC. The gene calls are TRBV19 and TRBJ1-2, with D possibly matching TRBD1 (5 bases). Trimming took 3 bases from V and 3 from J, leaving 8 bases between them. The CDR3 loop spans 13 amino acids. Germline CDR1 LNHDA, CDR2 SQIVND (reference sequence).

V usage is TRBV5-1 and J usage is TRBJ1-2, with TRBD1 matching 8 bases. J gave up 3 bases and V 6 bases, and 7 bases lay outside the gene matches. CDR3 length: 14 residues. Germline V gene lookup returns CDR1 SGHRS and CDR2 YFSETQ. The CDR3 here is CASTPGGRDYGYTF. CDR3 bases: TGCGCCAGCACCCCAGGGGGCAGAGACTATGGCTACACCTTC.

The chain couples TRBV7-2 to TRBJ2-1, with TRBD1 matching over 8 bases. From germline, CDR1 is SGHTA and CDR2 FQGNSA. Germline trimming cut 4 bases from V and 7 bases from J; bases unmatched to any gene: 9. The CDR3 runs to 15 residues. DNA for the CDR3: TGTGCCAGCAGCTCTTATCAGGGGGCAGGTAATGAGCAGTTCTTC. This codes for CASSSYQGAGNEQFF.

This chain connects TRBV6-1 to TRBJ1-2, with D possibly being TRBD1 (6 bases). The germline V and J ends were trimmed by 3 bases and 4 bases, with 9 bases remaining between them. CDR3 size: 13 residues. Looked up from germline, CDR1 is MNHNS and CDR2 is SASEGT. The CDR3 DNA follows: TGTGCCAGCAGTGAGTCAGGGGTCTATGGCTACACCTTC. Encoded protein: CASSESGVYGYTF.

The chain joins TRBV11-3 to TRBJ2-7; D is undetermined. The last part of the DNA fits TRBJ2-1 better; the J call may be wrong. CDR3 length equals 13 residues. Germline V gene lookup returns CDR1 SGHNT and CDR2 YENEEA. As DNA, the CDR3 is TGTGCCAGCAGCTTAGCCTCCGAGTATGAGCAGTTCTTC. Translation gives CASSLASEYEQFF.

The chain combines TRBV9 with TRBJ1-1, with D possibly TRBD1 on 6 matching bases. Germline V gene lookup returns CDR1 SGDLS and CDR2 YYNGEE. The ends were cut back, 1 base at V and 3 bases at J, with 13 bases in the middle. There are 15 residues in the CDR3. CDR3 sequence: CASSVLGGVDTEAFF. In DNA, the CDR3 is TGTGCCAGCAGCGTACTGGGGGGCGTTGACACTGAAGCTTTCTTT.

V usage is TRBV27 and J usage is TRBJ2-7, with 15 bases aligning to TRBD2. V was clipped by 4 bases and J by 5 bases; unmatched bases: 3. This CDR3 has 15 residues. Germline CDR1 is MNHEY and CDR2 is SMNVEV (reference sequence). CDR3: CASSWGLAGGNEQYF. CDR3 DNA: TGTGCCAGCAGTTGGGGACTAGCGGGAGGTAACGAGCAGTACTTC.

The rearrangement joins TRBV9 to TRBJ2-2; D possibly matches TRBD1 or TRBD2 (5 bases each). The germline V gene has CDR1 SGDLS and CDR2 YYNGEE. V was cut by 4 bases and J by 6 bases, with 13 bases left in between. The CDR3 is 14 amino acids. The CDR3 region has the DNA TGTGCCAGCAGCCCCACTGGGGGTCCCGGGGAGCTGTTTTTT. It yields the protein CASSPTGGPGELFF.

The CDR3 DNA is TGTGCCAGCAGCTTAACGGTCCAAGAGACCCAGTACTTC. Protein: CASSLTVQETQYF. The J gene is TRBJ2-5, the V gene TRBV7-3; D gene uncertain. V was pared by 0 bases and J by 1 base, with 3 bases between. The length of the CDR3 is 13 residues. CDR1 and CDR2 (germline): SGHTA, FQGTGA. The variable domain in full, with the rest retrieved from reference TRBV7-3 and TRBJ2-5, is GAGVSQTPSNKVTEKGKYVELRCDPISGHTALYWYRQSLGQGPEFLIYFQGTGAADDSGLPNDRFFAVRPEGSVSTLKIQRTERGDSAVYLCASSLTVQETQYFGPGTRLLVL.

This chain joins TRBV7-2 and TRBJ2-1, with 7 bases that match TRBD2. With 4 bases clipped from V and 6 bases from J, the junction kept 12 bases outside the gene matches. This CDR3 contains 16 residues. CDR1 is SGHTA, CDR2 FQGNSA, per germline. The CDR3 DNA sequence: TGTGCCAGCAGCTGGCGACGGACTAGGATCCGCAATGAGCAGTTCTTC. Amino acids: CASSWRRTRIRNEQFF.

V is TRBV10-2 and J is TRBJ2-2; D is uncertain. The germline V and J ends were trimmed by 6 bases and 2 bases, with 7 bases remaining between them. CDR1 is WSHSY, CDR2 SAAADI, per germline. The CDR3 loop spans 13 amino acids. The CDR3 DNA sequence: TGCGCCAGCAGACGGATCAACACCGGGGAGCTGTTTTTT. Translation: CASRRINTGELFF.

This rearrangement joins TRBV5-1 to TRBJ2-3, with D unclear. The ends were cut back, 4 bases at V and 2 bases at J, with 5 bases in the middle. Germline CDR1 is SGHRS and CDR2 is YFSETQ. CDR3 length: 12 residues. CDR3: CASSTNTDTQYF. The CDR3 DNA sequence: TGCGCCAGCAGCACCAACACAGATACGCAGTATTTT.

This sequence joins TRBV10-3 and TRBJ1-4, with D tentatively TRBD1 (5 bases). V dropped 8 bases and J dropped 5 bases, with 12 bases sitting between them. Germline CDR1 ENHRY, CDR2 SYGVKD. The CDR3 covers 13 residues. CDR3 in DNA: TGTGCCATCTCTCTCAGGGAAAATGAAAAACTGTTTTTT. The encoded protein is CAISLRENEKLFF.

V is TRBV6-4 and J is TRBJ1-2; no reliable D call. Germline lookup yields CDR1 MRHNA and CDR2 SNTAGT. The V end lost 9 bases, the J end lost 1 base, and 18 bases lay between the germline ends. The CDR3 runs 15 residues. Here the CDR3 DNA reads TGTGCCAGTAGGTACCGGGCCAATTTTAACTATGGCTACACCTTC. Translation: CASRYRANFNYGYTF.

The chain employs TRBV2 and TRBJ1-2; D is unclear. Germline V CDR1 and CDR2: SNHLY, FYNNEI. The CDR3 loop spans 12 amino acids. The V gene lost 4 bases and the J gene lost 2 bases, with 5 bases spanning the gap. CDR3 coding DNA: TGTGCCAGCAGTGTGGGGAACTATGGCTACACCTTC. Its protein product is CASSVGNYGYTF. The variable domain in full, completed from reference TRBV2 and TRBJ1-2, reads EPEVTQTPSHQVTQMGQEVILRCVPISNHLYFYWYRQILGQKVEFLVSFYNNEISEKSEIFDDQFSVERPDGSNFTLKIRSTKLEDSAMYFCASSVGNYGYTFGSGTRLTVV.

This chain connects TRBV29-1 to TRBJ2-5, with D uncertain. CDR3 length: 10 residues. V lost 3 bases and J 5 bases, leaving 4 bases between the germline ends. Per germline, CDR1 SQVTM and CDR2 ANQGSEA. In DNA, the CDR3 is TGCAGCGTTGAGCAGGAGACCCAGTACTTC. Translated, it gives CSVEQETQYF.

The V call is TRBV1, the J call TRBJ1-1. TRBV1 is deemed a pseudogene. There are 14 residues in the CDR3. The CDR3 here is CTSSQVQWSAEAFF. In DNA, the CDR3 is TGCACCAGCAGCCAAGTTCAGTGGTCGGCTGAAGCTTTCTTT.

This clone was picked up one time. DNA for the CDR3: TGTGCCAGCAGCTCGGGACAGGTCAATAATGAAAAACTGTTTTTT. This gives the protein CASSSGQVNNEKLFF. The rearrangement links TRBV7-2 to TRBJ1-4, with 8 bases lining up with TRBD1. This CDR3 comprises 15 residues. The J segment lost 4 bases and the V segment lost 4 bases, leaving 5 bases of the junction unmatched. Germline lookup yields CDR1 SGHTA and CDR2 FQGNSA.